The entry that follows covers one TCR beta chain sequence. PCR employed 60 Vbeta and 13 Jbeta primers. TCRdb's copy holds only in-frame clones and misses some; the assay was immunoSEQ multiplex PCR. Among 150,000 to 200,000 clones listed, roughly four fifths were seen once. The length of the CDR3 is 13 residues. The germline V gene has CDR1 SNHLY and CDR2 FYNNEI. V shed 4 bases and J shed 4 bases, with 11 bases lying between them. This entry is derived from a study of cytomegalovirus exposure and HLA in healthy donors. This chain uses TRBV2 with TRBJ2-7; weak D call: TRBD1 (5 bases). The sequencing sample was made of PBMCs. The TCR was taken from a woman between 45 and 65 years old in good health and CMV-seropositive. CDR3 DNA sequence: TGTGCCAGCAGTGGTAGGGGTGGGTACGAGCAGTACTTC. This sequence encodes CASSGRGGYEQYF.